Below, one T cell receptor (beta chain) is given with its context. Profiling relied on immunoSEQ multiplex PCR, and the TCRdb table lists in-frame clones only, not all of them. The sample has about 170,000 clones; 85% to 95% are singletons. The data derive from a study of control samples from healthy donors and cancer patients. Germline V lookup: CDR1 SGHAT, CDR2 FQNNGV. Trimming cost V 1 base and J 12 bases, with 13 bases left between them. CDR3 length: 14 residues. The sample taken for sequencing was blood. This chain connects TRBV11-2 to TRBJ1-6; D unclear. The TCR was taken from a woman between 55 and 75 years old in good health. Here the CDR3 DNA reads TGTGCCAGCAGCTTAGGGGAGGCCGAGGGACCCCTCCACTTT. This gives the protein CASSLGEAEGPLHF.